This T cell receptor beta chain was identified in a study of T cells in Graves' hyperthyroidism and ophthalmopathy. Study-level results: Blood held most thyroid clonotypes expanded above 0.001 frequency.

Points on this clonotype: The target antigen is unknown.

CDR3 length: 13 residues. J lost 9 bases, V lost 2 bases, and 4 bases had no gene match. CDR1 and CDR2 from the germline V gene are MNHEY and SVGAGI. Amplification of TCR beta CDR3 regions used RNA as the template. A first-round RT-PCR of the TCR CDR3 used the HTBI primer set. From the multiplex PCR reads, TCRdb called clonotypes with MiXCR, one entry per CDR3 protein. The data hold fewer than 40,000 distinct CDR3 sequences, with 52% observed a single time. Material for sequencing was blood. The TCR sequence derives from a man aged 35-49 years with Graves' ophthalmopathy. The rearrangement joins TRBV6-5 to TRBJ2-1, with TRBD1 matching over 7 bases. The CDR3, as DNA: TGTGCCAGCAGTTACAGGGGGCTCTCTGAGCAGTTCTTC. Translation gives CASSYRGLSEQFF.